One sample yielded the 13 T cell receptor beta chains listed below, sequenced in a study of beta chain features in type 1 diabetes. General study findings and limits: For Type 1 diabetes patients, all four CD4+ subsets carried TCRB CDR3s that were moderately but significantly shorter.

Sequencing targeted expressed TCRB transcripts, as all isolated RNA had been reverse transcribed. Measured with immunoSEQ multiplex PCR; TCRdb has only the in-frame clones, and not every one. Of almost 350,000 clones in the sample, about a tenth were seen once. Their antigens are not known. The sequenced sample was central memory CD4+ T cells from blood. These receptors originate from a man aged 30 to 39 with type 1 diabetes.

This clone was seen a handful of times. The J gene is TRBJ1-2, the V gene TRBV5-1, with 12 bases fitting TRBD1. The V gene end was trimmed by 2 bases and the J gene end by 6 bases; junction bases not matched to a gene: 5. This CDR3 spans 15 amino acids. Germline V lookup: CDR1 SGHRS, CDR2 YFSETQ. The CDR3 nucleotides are TGCGCCAGCAGCTTAACCGGGACAGGGGGCGATGGCTACACCTTC. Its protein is CASSLTGTGGDGYTF. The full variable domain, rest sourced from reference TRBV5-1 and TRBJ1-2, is KAGVTQTPRYLIKTRGQQVTLSCSPISGHRSVSWYQQTPGQGLQFLFEYFSETQRNKGNFPGRFSGRQFSNSRSEMNVSTLELGDSALYLCASSLTGTGGDGYTFGSGTRLTVV.

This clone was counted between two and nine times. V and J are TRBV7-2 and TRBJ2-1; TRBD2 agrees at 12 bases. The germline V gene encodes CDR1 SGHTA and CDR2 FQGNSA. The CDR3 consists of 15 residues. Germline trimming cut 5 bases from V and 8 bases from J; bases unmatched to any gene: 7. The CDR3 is CASSRASGGAHEQFF. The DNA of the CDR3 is TGTGCCAGCAGCCGCGCTAGCGGGGGGGCCCATGAGCAGTTCTTC.

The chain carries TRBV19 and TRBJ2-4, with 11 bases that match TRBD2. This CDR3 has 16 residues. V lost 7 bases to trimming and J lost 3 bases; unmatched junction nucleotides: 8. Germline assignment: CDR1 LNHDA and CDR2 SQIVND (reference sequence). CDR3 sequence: CASTPLAGGHKNIQYF. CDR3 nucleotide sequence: TGTGCCAGTACCCCCCTAGCGGGGGGACACAAAAACATTCAGTACTTC.

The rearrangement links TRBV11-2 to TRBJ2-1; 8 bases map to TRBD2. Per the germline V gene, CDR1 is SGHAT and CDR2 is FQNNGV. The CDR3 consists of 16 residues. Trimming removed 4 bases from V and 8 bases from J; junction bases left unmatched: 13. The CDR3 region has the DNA TGTGCCAGCAGCTCGCAAACTAGCGGCGAAGGCGATGAGCAGTTCTTC. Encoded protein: CASSSQTSGEGDEQFF.

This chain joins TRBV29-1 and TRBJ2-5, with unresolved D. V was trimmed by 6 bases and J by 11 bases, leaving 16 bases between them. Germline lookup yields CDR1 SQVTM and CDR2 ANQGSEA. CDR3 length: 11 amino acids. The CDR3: CSVGWVSEQYF. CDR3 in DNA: TGCAGCGTCGGCTGGGTCTCGGAGCAGTACTTC.

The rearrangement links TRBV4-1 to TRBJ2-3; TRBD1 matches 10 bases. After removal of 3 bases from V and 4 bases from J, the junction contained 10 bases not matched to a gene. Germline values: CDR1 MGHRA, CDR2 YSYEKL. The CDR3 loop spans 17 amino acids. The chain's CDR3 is CASSHAPGQGTSDTQYF. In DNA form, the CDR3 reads TGCGCCAGCAGCCACGCCCCGGGACAGGGGACTTCAGATACGCAGTATTTT.

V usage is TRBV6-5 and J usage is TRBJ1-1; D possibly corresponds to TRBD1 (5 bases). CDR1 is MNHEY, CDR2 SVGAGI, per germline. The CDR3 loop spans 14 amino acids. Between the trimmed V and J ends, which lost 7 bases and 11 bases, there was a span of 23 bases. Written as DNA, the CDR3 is TGTGCCAGCACTTCGGAACTAGGGGATCCTAAGGCTTTCTTT. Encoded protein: CASTSELGDPKAFF.

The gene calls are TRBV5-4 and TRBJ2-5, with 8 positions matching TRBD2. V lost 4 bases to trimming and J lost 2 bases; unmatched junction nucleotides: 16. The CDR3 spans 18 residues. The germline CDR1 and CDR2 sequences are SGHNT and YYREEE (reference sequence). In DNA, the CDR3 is TGTGCCAGCAGCCGTGGGTTAGCGGGGTCGGGCGGTCAAGAGACCCAGTACTTC. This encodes CASSRGLAGSGGQETQYF.

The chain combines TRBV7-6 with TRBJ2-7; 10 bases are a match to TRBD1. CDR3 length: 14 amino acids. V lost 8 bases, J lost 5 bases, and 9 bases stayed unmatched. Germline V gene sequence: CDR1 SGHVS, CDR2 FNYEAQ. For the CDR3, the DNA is TGTGCCAGCGGCGGCGGGACAGGGGCCGACGAGCAGTACTTC. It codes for CASGGGTGADEQYF.

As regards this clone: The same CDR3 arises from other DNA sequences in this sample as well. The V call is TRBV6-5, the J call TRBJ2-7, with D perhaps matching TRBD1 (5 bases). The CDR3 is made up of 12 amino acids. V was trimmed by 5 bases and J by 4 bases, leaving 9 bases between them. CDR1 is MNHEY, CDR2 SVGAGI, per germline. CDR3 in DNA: TGTGCCAGCAGTCTTCAGGGTTACGAGCAGTACTTC. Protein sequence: CASSLQGYEQYF.

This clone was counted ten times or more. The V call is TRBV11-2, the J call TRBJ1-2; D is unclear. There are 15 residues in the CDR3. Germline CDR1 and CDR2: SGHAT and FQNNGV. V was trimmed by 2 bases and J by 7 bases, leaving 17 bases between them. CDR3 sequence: CASSLLQIRQAGYTF. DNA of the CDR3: TGTGCCAGCAGCTTACTCCAAATTCGACAAGCTGGCTACACCTTC.

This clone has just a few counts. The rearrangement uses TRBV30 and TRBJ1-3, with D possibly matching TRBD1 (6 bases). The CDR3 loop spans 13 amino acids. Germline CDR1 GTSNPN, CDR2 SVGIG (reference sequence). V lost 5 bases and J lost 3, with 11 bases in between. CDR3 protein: CAWGGQHGNTIYF. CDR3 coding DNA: TGTGCCTGGGGAGGACAGCATGGAAACACCATATATTTT.

The CDR3 here is CASSPSKSRGEVDEQFF. Here the CDR3 DNA reads TGCGCCAGCAGCCCCTCAAAATCCAGGGGGGAAGTGGATGAGCAGTTCTTC. The rearrangement uses TRBV4-1 and TRBJ2-1, with D maybe TRBD1 (7 bases). CDR3 length: 17 amino acids. CDR1 and CDR2 from the germline V gene are MGHRA and YSYEKL. Between the trimmed V and J ends, which lost 4 bases and 8 bases, there was a span of 24 bases.